The following is a TCR beta chain sequence with its context. Germline V lookup: CDR1 SGHDN, CDR2 FVKESK. The CDR3 loop spans 16 amino acids. J was trimmed by 5 bases and V by 4 bases; bases with no gene match: 13. The sample belongs to a study of blood T cell repertoires in COVID-19. As originally analysed: Amplification of reference gene primers provided the estimated nucleated cell counts. TCRdb keeps only in-frame clones here, not all; method: immunoSEQ multiplex PCR. V and J calls and clone size are as listed in that table; D and trimming were resolved from the DNA. The sample lists 100,000 to 150,000 clones, about four fifths occurring once.

V is TRBV14 and J is TRBJ1-1, with 7 bases that match TRBD1. The sample consisted of peripheral blood. The receptor was isolated from a woman aged 45-65 years with acute or convalescent COVID-19. The CDR3 DNA reads TGTGCCAGCAGCCGTAGACCGGACAGGAGCGGAACTGAAGCTTTCTTT. Protein sequence: CASSRRPDRSGTEAFF.